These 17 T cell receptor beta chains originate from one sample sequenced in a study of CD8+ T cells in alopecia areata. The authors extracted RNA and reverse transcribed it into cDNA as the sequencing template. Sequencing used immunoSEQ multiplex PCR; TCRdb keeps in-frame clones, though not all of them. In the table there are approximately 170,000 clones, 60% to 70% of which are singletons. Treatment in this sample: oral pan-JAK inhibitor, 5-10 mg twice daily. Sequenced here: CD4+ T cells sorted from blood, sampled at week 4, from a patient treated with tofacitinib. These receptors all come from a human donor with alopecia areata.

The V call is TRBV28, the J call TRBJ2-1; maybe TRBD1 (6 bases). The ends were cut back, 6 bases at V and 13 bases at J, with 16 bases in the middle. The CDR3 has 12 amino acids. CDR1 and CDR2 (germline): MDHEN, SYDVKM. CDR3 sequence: CASSPQIGGQFF. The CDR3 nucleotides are TGTGCCAGCAGCCCACAGATAGGGGGTCAGTTCTTC.

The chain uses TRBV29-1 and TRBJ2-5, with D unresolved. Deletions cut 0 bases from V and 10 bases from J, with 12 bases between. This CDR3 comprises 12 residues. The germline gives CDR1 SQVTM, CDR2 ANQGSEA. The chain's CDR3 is CSVEDPGSSQYF. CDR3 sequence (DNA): TGCAGCGTTGAAGATCCAGGCAGTAGCCAGTACTTC.

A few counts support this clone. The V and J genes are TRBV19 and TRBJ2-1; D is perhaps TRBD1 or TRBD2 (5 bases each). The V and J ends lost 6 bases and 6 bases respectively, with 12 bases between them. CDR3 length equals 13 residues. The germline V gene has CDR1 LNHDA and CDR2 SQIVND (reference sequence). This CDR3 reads CASSSGTRNEQFF. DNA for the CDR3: TGTGCCAGTAGCTCCGGGACCCGCAATGAGCAGTTCTTC.

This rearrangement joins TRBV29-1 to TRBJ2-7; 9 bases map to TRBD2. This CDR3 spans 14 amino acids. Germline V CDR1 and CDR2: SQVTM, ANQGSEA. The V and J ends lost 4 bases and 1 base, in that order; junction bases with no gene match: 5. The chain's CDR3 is CSVGRTSESYEQYF. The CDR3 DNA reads TGCAGCGTTGGGAGGACTAGCGAGTCCTACGAGCAGTACTTC.

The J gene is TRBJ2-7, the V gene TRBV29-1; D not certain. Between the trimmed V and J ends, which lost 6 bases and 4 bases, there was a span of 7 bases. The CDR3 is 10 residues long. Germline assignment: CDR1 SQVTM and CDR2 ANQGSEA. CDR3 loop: CSVREYEQYF. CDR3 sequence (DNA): TGCAGCGTAAGGGAATACGAGCAGTACTTC.

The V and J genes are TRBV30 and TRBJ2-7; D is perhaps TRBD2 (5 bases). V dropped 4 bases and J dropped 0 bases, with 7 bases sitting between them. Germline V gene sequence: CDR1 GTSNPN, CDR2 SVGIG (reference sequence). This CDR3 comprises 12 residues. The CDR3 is CAWNRDSYEQYF. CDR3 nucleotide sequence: TGTGCCTGGAACCGGGACTCCTACGAGCAGTACTTC.

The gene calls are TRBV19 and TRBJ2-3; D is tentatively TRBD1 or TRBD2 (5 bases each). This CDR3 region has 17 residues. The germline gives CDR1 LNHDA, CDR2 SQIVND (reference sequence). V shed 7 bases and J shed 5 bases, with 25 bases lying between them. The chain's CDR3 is CASTQSPGTQRGDTQYF. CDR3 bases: TGTGCCAGTACTCAAAGCCCCGGGACCCAACGGGGAGATACGCAGTATTTT. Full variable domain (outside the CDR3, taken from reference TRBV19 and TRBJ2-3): DGGITQSPKYLFRKEGQNVTLSCEQNLNHDAMYWYRQDPGQGLRLIYYSQIVNDFQKGDIAEGYSVSREKKESFPLTVTSAQKNPTAFYLCASTQSPGTQRGDTQYFGPGTRLTVL.

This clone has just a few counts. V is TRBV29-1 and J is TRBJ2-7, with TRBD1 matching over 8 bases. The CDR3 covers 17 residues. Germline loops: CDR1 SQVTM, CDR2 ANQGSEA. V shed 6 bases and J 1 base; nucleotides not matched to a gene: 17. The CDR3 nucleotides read TGCAGCGTCCGAACACCCGGGACAGGCTTTAGGTCCTACGAGCAGTACTTC. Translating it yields CSVRTPGTGFRSYEQYF.

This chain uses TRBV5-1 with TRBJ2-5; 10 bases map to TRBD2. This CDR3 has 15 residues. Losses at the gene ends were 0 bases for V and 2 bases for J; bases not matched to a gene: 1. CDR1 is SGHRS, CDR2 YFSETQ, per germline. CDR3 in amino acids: CASSLGTSGQETQYF. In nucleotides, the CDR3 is TGCGCCAGCAGCTTGGGGACTAGCGGACAAGAGACCCAGTACTTC.

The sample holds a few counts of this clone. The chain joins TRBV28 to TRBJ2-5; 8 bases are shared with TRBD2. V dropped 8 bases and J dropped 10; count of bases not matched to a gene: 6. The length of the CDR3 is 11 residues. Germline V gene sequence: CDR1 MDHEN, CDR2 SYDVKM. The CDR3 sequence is CASLRGGIQYF. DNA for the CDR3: TGTGCCAGCTTACGGGGGGGAATCCAGTACTTC.

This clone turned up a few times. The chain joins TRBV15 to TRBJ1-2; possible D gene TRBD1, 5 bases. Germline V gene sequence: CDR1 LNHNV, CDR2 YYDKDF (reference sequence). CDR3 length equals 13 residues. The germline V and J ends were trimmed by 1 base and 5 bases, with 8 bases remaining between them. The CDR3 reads CATSRAGTYGYTF. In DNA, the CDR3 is TGTGCCACCAGCAGAGCTGGGACTTATGGCTACACCTTC.

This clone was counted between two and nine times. The chain's CDR3 is CASLPPGRQETQYF. The CDR3 coding sequence is TGTGCCAGCCTCCCTCCGGGACGGCAAGAGACCCAGTACTTC. V gene TRBV7-6 combines with J gene TRBJ2-5; D may match TRBD1 or TRBD2 (5 bases each). The CDR3 extends over 14 amino acids. V was pared by 8 bases and J by 2 bases, with 15 bases between. Germline V gene sequence: CDR1 SGHVS, CDR2 FNYEAQ.

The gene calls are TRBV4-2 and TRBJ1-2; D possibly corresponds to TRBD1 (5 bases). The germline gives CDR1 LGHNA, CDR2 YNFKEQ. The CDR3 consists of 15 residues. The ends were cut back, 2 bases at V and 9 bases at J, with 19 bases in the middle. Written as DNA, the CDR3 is TGTGCCAGCAGCCAAAGGGACCGAGATGGGGGTAGCTACACCTTC. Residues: CASSQRDRDGGSYTF.

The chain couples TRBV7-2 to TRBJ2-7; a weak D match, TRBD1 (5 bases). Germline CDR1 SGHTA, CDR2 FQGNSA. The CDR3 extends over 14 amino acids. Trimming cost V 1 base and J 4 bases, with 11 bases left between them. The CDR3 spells CASSLVTGRYEQYF. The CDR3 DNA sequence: TGTGCCAGCAGCTTAGTCACAGGCCGTTACGAGCAGTACTTC.

CDR3 nucleotides: TGCAGCCTACAATCGGGCTCCGGGGAGCTGTTTTTT. Its translation: CSLQSGSGELFF. This chain uses TRBV29-1 with TRBJ2-2; D unclear. The CDR3 loop spans 12 amino acids. Per the germline V gene, CDR1 is SQVTM and CDR2 is ANQGSEA. The germline V and J ends were trimmed by 8 bases and 6 bases, with 13 bases remaining between them.

The CDR3 is CASSLVEVSETQYF. The DNA of the CDR3 is TGTGCCAGCAGCTTGGTAGAGGTTTCCGAGACCCAGTACTTC. This chain uses TRBV5-6 with TRBJ2-5, with D unclear. Trimming removed 0 bases from V and 5 bases from J, with 11 bases in between. CDR1 SGHDT and CDR2 YYEEEE come from the germline V gene. The CDR3 loop spans 14 amino acids. Looking up the rest from reference TRBV5-6 and TRBJ2-5 gives the full variable domain: DAGVTQSPTHLIKTRGQQVTLRCSPKSGHDTVSWYQQALGQGPQFIFQYYEEEERQRGNFPDRFSGHQFPNYSSELNVNALLLGDSALYLCASSLVEVSETQYFGPGTRLLVL.

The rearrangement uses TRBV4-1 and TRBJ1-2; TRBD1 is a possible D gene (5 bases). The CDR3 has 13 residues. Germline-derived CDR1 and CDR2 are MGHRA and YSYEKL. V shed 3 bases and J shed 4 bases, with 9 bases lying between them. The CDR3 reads CASSQGEGYGYTF. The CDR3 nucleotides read TGCGCCAGCAGCCAGGGGGAGGGCTATGGCTACACCTTC.